The present T cell receptor beta chain was sequenced within a study of blood T cell repertoires in COVID-19. Cohort allocation depended upon clinical history that participants reported. Recovered participants had two consecutive negative NP/OP PCR tests, healthcare professional clearance, or symptom resolution. Methods used by the authors: From reference gene primer amplification, estimates of nucleated cell counts were derived. Assay: immunoSEQ multiplex PCR; the TCRdb copy retains only in-frame clones and omits some. V, J and clone size derive from that table, while D and trimming were established from the DNA sequence. The sample has around 170,000 clones, roughly 80% seen once. The CDR3 is 15 amino acids. After removal of 8 bases from V and 4 bases from J, the junction contained 9 bases not matched to a gene.

The sequence was obtained from a man in his fifties or sixties who had recovered from COVID-19. The sequenced sample was PBMCs or T cells enriched from blood (not recorded which). This chain joins TRBV23-1 and TRBJ2-2; 8 nucleotides line up with TRBD2. TRBV23-1 is treated as an ORF (open reading frame) with a function not yet certain. CDR3 in DNA: TGCGCCAGCGTCATCTCGGGGGGGGTCACCGGGGAGCTGTTTTTT. This gives the protein CASVISGGVTGELFF.